This entry lists 32 T cell receptor beta chains sequenced from one sample in a study of blood T cell repertoires in COVID-19. Sequenced by immunoSEQ multiplex PCR; TCRdb stores in-frame clones only, minus some. The table has a few hundred thousand clones, about 87% seen once; the top ten hold over 4.5%. Material: PBMCs or T cells enriched from blood (not recorded which). Receptor source: a man aged 25-45 years who had recovered from COVID-19.

The V gene is TRBV3-1 (or the pseudogene TRBV3-2), the J gene TRBJ2-3; 8 bases are a match to TRBD1. The length of the CDR3 is 19 residues. In germline, CDR1 is LGHDT, CDR2 YNNKEL (reference sequence). V shed 0 bases, J shed 6 bases, and the junction held 17 bases outside the gene matches. The CDR3 here is CASSQDLQVDRGSSDTQYF. In nucleotides, the CDR3 is TGTGCCAGCAGCCAAGATCTGCAGGTCGACAGGGGCTCATCTGATACGCAGTATTTT.

The chain combines TRBV6-5 with TRBJ1-2; D is ambiguous. Germline values: CDR1 MNHEY, CDR2 SVGAGI. With 8 bases removed from V and 4 bases from J, the gap between germline ends came to 11 bases. The CDR3 is 12 residues long. The CDR3 loop reads CASLGSSYGYTF. Here the CDR3 DNA reads TGTGCCAGCTTGGGGAGTTCCTATGGCTACACCTTC.

The table lists this clone with a count of one. This sequence joins TRBV7-7 and TRBJ2-2; 9 nucleotides match TRBD1. V shed 5 bases, J shed 5 bases, and the junction held 3 bases outside the gene matches. The CDR3 has 14 amino acids. The germline CDR1 and CDR2 sequences are SSHAT and FNYEAQ (reference sequence). CDR3 nucleotides: TGTGCCAGCAGCGCCGGGACAGGGACCGGGGAGCTGTTTTTT. Its translation is CASSAGTGTGELFF.

As regards this clone: Other DNA sequences of this sample code for an identical CDR3. The rearrangement joins TRBV7-9 to TRBJ2-7, with 9 bases matching TRBD2. The V gene end was trimmed by 4 bases and the J gene end by 7 bases; junction bases not matched to a gene: 8. The CDR3 is 14 residues long. Germline CDR1 and CDR2: SEHNR and FQNEAQ (reference sequence). DNA for the CDR3: TGTGCCAGCAGCTATGGGGGGCTAGCGGGGGAGCAGTACTTC. Its protein is CASSYGGLAGEQYF.

The chain employs TRBV5-1 and TRBJ2-1, with 9 bases matching TRBD2. Unmatched junction bases numbered 0, after V lost 1 base and J lost 1 base. The CDR3 length is 15 residues. The V gene's germline CDR1 is SGHRS and CDR2 YFSETQ. This chain's CDR3 is CASSLTSGSYNEQFF. The DNA of the CDR3 is TGCGCCAGCAGCTTGACTAGCGGGTCCTACAATGAGCAGTTCTTC.

In DNA form, the CDR3 reads TGTGCCACCAGCAGGGGGACAGGGCGCTCCTATAATTCACCCCTCCACTTT. Translation: CATSRGTGRSYNSPLHF. This chain uses TRBV15 with TRBJ1-6; 9 positions match TRBD1. Germline V gives CDR1 LNHNV, CDR2 YYDKDF (reference sequence). The V and J ends lost 3 bases and 0 bases, in that order; junction bases with no gene match: 3. CDR3 length: 17 residues.

The rearrangement joins TRBV6-1 to TRBJ1-5; 7 bases match TRBD1. The CDR3 is 16 residues long. V shed 2 bases and J 5 bases; nucleotides not matched to a gene: 9. CDR1 and CDR2 from the germline V gene are MNHNS and SASEGT. CDR3 sequence: CASSELAGGIYQPQHF. CDR3 in DNA: TGTGCCAGCAGTGAATTGGCAGGGGGGATTTATCAGCCCCAGCATTTT.

The CDR3 sequence: CASNQLGRGAFF. CDR3 DNA: TGTGCCAGCAACCAATTGGGGAGGGGAGCTTTCTTT. This sequence joins TRBV12-3 or TRBV12-4 and TRBJ1-1; a weak D match, TRBD1 (5 bases). The CDR3 covers 12 residues. The germline V and J ends were trimmed by 7 bases and 10 bases, with 16 bases remaining between them.

J is TRBJ1-1 and V is TRBV9; possible D gene TRBD1, 5 bases. The CDR3 is 13 residues long. CDR1 is SGDLS and CDR2 is YYNGEE in the germline V gene. The V gene lost 4 bases and the J gene lost 3 bases, with 10 bases spanning the gap. CDR3 loop: CASSFSRDTEAFF. DNA for the CDR3: TGTGCCAGCAGCTTTTCCAGGGACACTGAAGCTTTCTTT.

V usage is TRBV7-9 and J usage is TRBJ2-7, with TRBD2 identical over 8 bases. Germline V lookup: CDR1 SEHNR, CDR2 FQNEAQ (reference sequence). The CDR3 contains 12 residues. The V segment lost 9 bases and the J segment 0 bases; nucleotides outside the gene matches: 1. The CDR3 loop reads CASAGGSYEQYF. Written as DNA, the CDR3 is TGTGCCAGTGCGGGGGGCTCCTACGAGCAGTACTTC.

The chain carries TRBV4-1 and TRBJ1-4; 7 bases map to TRBD1. V lost 4 bases and J lost 9; bases outside the gene matches: 8. This CDR3 is built from 14 residues. Germline V lookup: CDR1 MGHRA, CDR2 YSYEKL. The CDR3 spells CASSPFDREKKLFF. The CDR3 nucleotides read TGCGCCAGCAGCCCTTTTGACAGGGAGAAAAAACTGTTTTTT.

This clone was counted once. V is TRBV7-9 and J is TRBJ2-7, with D hard to call. Germline V gene lookup returns CDR1 SEHNR and CDR2 FQNEAQ (reference sequence). This CDR3 is 14 amino acids long. V was clipped by 2 bases and J by 2 bases, with 10 bases between them. The DNA of the CDR3 is TGTGCCAGCAGCTTATCGGGTGTTACCTACGAGCAGTACTTC. It encodes CASSLSGVTYEQYF.

The gene calls are TRBV4-1 and TRBJ2-5; 10 bases map to TRBD1. The V gene end was trimmed by 4 bases and the J gene end by 5 bases; junction bases not matched to a gene: 19. This CDR3 is 19 amino acids long. The V gene's germline CDR1 is MGHRA and CDR2 YSYEKL. Here the CDR3 reads CASSRYGQGGSSAGETQYF. The CDR3 coding sequence is TGCGCCAGCAGCCGCTACGGACAGGGGGGTTCTTCAGCGGGGGAGACCCAGTACTTC.

The V gene is TRBV3-1 (or the pseudogene TRBV3-2), the J gene TRBJ1-2; D may be TRBD1 (6 bases). The V and J ends lost 4 bases and 2 bases respectively, with 14 bases between them. CDR1 and CDR2 from the germline V gene are LGHDT and YNNKEL (reference sequence). The CDR3 covers 15 residues. The CDR3, as DNA: TGTGCCAGCAGCCTAAAGGGAACAGGGAACTATGGCTACACCTTC. This encodes CASSLKGTGNYGYTF.

Regarding this clone: The identical CDR3 is also encoded by other nucleotide sequences in the sample. The chain combines TRBV7-9 with TRBJ2-7, with a weak D call TRBD2 (5 bases). CDR1 and CDR2 (germline): SEHNR, FQNEAQ (reference sequence). The CDR3 totals 12 residues. V gave up 5 bases and J gave up 2 bases, with 7 bases separating them. The CDR3 sequence is CASSLGAYEQYF. The CDR3 DNA is TGTGCCAGCAGCCTCGGGGCCTACGAGCAGTACTTC. The full variable domain, with the rest looked up from reference TRBV7-9 and TRBJ2-7, is DTGVSQNPRHKITKRGQNVTFRCDPISEHNRLYWYRQTLGQGPEFLTYFQNEAQLEKSRLLSDRFSAERPKGSFSTLEIQRTEQGDSAMYLCASSLGAYEQYFGPGTRLTVT.

The J gene is TRBJ2-2, the V gene TRBV6-1, with 7 bases identical to TRBD1. This CDR3 is 15 amino acids long. V dropped 3 bases and J dropped 1; count of bases not matched to a gene: 2. Germline V gives CDR1 MNHNS, CDR2 SASEGT. The CDR3 nucleotides are TGTGCCAGCAGTGATGGGACAGTGAACACCGGGGAGCTGTTTTTT. As protein: CASSDGTVNTGELFF.

The V call is TRBV27, the J call TRBJ1-5; no clear D. The CDR3 covers 13 residues. Trimming took off 3 bases at V and 4 bases at J, with 7 bases between the two ends. CDR1 and CDR2 from the germline V gene are MNHEY and SMNVEV (reference sequence). The CDR3 here is CASSFGLNQPQHF. CDR3 sequence (DNA): TGTGCCAGCAGTTTTGGGCTTAATCAGCCCCAGCATTTT.

The chain carries TRBV18 and TRBJ2-7; TRBD1 agrees at 9 bases. Germline loops: CDR1 KGHSH, CDR2 LQKENI. The CDR3 has 15 residues. V dropped 5 bases and J dropped 0; count of bases not matched to a gene: 5. Here the CDR3 DNA reads TGTGCCAGCTCAGGAACGGGACAGGGCTCCTACGAGCAGTACTTC. Its protein is CASSGTGQGSYEQYF.

This chain joins TRBV5-4 and TRBJ2-5; weak D call: TRBD2 (6 bases). The CDR3 has 13 residues. The V and J ends lost 4 bases and 1 base respectively, with 8 bases between them. CDR1 and CDR2 from the germline V gene are SGHNT and YYREEE (reference sequence). Written as DNA, the CDR3 is TGTGCCAGCAGCAGGGACTCCCAAGAGACCCAGTACTTC. It specifies CASSRDSQETQYF.

The rearrangement uses TRBV11-2 and TRBJ2-7; 14 bases fit TRBD2. Trimming cost V 4 bases and J 3 bases; bases outside gene matches: 8. This CDR3 has 17 residues. Germline lookup yields CDR1 SGHAT and CDR2 FQNNGV. In DNA, the CDR3 is TGTGCCAGCAGCTATTGGTCCGGGACTAGCGGGGGCTACGAGCAGTACTTC. Encoded protein: CASSYWSGTSGGYEQYF.

The CDR3 bases are TGTGCCAGCAGCCAATTACAGGTTAACTATGGCTACACCTTC. Translated, it gives CASSQLQVNYGYTF. This chain joins TRBV16 and TRBJ1-2, with D possibly being TRBD1 (5 bases). V shed 1 base and J shed 1 base, with 7 bases lying between them. Germline assignment: CDR1 KGHSY and CDR2 FQNENV. This CDR3 is built from 14 residues.

The rearrangement joins TRBV7-8 to TRBJ2-1, with TRBD2 identical over 7 bases. The J segment lost 7 bases and the V segment lost 0 bases, leaving 0 bases of the junction unmatched. The germline gives CDR1 SGHVS, CDR2 FQNEAQ. The CDR3 loop spans 13 amino acids. In nucleotides, the CDR3 is TGTGCCAGCAGCTTAGCGGGGGGGAATGAGCAGTTCTTC. As protein: CASSLAGGNEQFF.

This chain joins TRBV6-2 or TRBV6-3 and TRBJ2-3; D possibly corresponds to TRBD1 (6 bases). The germline CDR1 and CDR2 sequences are MNHEY and SVGEGT. Trimming cost V 2 bases and J 0 bases, with 12 bases left between them. The CDR3 extends over 16 amino acids. DNA of the CDR3: TGTGCCAGCAGTTACGTCGTGGGGGCGAGCACAGATACGCAGTATTTT. Its protein is CASSYVVGASTDTQYF.

V is TRBV11-2 and J is TRBJ1-6; 9 bases line up with TRBD1. The CDR3 has 15 residues. V gave up 2 bases and J gave up 7 bases; unmatched junction bases: 3. Germline V gene sequence: CDR1 SGHAT, CDR2 FQNNGV. CDR3 sequence reads: CASSLSGTGNSPLHF. In nucleotides, the CDR3 is TGTGCCAGCAGCTTATCCGGGACAGGGAATTCACCCCTCCACTTT.

This chain links TRBV19 with TRBJ1-6; perhaps TRBD1 as D (5 bases). V lost 7 bases, J lost 2 bases, and 12 bases lay in between. Germline V gene data show CDR1 as LNHDA and CDR2 as SQIVND (reference sequence). The CDR3 covers 15 residues. CDR3 sequence: CASTPGAAYNSPLHF. CDR3 DNA: TGTGCCAGTACCCCTGGGGCCGCCTATAATTCACCCCTCCACTTT.

The V and J genes are TRBV6-5 and TRBJ2-7; D may be TRBD2 (5 bases). CDR3 size: 14 residues. CDR1 and CDR2 from the germline V gene are MNHEY and SVGAGI. With 6 bases removed from V and 0 bases from J, the gap between germline ends came to 12 bases. Here the CDR3 reads CASRHGESSYEQYF. The CDR3, as DNA: TGTGCCAGCAGGCACGGGGAAAGCTCCTACGAGCAGTACTTC.

The chain combines TRBV2 with TRBJ2-3; the match to TRBD2 covers 9 bases. The CDR3 extends over 17 amino acids. Germline CDR1 is SNHLY and CDR2 is FYNNEI. The V gene end was trimmed by 2 bases and the J gene end by 1 base; junction bases not matched to a gene: 7. CDR3 DNA: TGTGCCAGCAGTGAAAGGGTCCAGCGGGGGGGCACAGATACGCAGTATTTT. Its protein is CASSERVQRGGTDTQYF.

The gene calls are TRBV4-1 and TRBJ2-5; D uncertain. V lost 0 bases and J lost 3, with 5 bases in between. Germline V gene sequence: CDR1 MGHRA, CDR2 YSYEKL. CDR3 length: 13 residues. The CDR3 DNA follows: TGCGCCAGCAGCCAAGATATAGAAGAGACCCAGTACTTC. Translation: CASSQDIEETQYF.

The genes are TRBV6-5 and TRBJ1-6, with 7 bases aligning to TRBD1. CDR3 size: 14 residues. Germline V CDR1 and CDR2: MNHEY, SVGAGI. Germline trimming cut 5 bases from V and 5 bases from J; bases unmatched to any gene: 3. The CDR3: CASSRQGHNSPLHF. The CDR3 DNA is TGTGCCAGCAGTCGACAGGGCCATAATTCACCCCTCCACTTT.

This clone was seen once. The rearrangement joins TRBV5-1 to TRBJ2-7, with D possibly TRBD2 on 6 matching bases. Per the germline V gene, CDR1 is SGHRS and CDR2 is YFSETQ. The V and J ends lost 4 bases and 7 bases respectively, with 15 bases between them. The CDR3 is 13 residues long. Here the CDR3 DNA reads TGCGCCAGCAGCACAGCCGCTGGAGGGGAGCAGTACTTC. As protein: CASSTAAGGEQYF.

This clone was seen only once. CDR3 in amino acids: CASKETGGSGNTIYF. The CDR3 coding sequence is TGTGCCAGCAAAGAAACAGGGGGATCTGGAAACACCATATATTTT. The chain joins TRBV28 to TRBJ1-3; TRBD1 matches at 8 bases. The CDR3 runs to 15 residues. V trimming: 7 bases; J trimming: 1 base; junction bases outside the gene matches: 6. The germline V gene has CDR1 MDHEN and CDR2 SYDVKM.

The gene calls are TRBV6-6 and TRBJ1-6; D perhaps matches TRBD1 (6 bases). Between the trimmed V and J ends, which lost 5 bases and 6 bases, there was a span of 14 bases. Germline V lookup: CDR1 MNHNY, CDR2 SVGAGI (reference sequence). The CDR3 runs to 15 residues. The CDR3 bases are TGTGCCAGCAGTCTCAGACAGGCTTTTAATTCACCCCTCCACTTT. Translating it yields CASSLRQAFNSPLHF.